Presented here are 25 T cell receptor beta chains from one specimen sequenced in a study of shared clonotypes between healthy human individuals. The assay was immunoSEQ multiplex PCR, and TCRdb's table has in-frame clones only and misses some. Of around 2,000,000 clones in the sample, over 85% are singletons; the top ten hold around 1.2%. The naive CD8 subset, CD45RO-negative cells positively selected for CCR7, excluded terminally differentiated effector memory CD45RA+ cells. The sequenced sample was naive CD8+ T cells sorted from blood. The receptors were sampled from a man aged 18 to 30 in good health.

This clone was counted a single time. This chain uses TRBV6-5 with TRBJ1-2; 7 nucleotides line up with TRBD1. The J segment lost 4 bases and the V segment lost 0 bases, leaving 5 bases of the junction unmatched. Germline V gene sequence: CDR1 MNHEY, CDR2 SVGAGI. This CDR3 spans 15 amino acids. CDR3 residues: CASSYSSEGAYGYTF. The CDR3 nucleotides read TGTGCCAGCAGTTACTCGAGCGAGGGGGCCTATGGCTACACCTTC.

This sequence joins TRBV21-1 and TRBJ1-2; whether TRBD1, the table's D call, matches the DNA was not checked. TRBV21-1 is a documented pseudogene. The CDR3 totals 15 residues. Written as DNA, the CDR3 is TGTGCCAGCCCCGGACAGAGAACTTTTAACTATGGCTACACCTTC. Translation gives CASPGQRTFNYGYTF.

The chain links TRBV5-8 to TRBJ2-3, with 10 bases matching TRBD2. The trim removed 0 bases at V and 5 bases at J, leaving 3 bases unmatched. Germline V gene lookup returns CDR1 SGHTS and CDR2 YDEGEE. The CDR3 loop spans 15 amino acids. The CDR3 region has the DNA TGTGCCAGCAGCTTGGGGACTAGCGGAAAAGATACGCAGTATTTT. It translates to CASSLGTSGKDTQYF.

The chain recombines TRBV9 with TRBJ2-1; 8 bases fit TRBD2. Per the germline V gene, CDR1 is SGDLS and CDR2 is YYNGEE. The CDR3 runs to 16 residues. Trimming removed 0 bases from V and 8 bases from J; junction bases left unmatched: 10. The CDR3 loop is CASSVGGGGPSDEQFF. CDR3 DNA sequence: TGTGCCAGCAGCGTAGGAGGCGGGGGGCCGTCGGATGAGCAGTTCTTC.

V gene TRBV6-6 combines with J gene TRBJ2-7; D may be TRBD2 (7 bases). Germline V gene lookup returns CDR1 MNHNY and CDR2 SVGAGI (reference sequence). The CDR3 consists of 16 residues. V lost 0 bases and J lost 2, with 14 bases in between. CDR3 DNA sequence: TGTGCCAGCAGTTACTCGGGAGGGGGGGATCCCTACGAGCAGTACTTC. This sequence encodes CASSYSGGGDPYEQYF.

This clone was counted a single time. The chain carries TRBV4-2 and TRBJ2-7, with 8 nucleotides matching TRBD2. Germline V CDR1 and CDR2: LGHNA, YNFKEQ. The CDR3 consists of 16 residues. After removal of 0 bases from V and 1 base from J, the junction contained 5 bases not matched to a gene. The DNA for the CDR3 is TGTGCCAGCAGCCAAGAGGGCGCGGGAGGTTCCTACGAGCAGTACTTC. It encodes CASSQEGAGGSYEQYF.

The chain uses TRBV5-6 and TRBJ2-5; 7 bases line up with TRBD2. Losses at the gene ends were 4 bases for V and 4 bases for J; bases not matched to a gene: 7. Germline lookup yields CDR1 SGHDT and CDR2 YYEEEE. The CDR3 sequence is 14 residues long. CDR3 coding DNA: TGTGCCAGCAGCGGGGACTACGTGCGAGAGACCCAGTACTTC. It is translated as CASSGDYVRETQYF.

The CDR3 loop reads CASSLDQDAQPQHF. The CDR3 DNA sequence: TGTGCCAGCAGCTTAGACCAAGATGCTCAGCCCCAGCATTTT. The V and J genes are TRBV7-3 and TRBJ1-5; D is uncertain. CDR3 length: 14 amino acids. Germline lookup yields CDR1 SGHTA and CDR2 FQGTGA. Trimming took off 2 bases at V and 6 bases at J, with 11 bases between the two ends.

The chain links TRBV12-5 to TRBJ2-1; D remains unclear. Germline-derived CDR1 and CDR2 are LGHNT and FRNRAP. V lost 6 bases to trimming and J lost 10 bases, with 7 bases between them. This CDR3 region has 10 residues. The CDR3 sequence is CASGGPEQFF. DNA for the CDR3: TGTGCTAGTGGGGGTCCGGAGCAGTTCTTC.

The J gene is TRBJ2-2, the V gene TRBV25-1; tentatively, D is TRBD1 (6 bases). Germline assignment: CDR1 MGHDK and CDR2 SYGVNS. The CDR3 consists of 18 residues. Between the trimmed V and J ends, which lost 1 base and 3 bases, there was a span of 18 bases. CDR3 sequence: CASSESTGWAFDTGELFF. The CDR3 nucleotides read TGTGCCAGCAGTGAATCTACAGGGTGGGCCTTCGACACCGGGGAGCTGTTTTTT.

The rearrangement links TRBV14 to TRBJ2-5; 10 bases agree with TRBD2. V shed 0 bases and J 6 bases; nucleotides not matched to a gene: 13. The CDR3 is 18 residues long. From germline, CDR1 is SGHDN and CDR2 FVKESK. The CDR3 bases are TGTGCCAGCAGCCAAGATTTCGGAGCGGGAGGGCCTGGGAAGACCCAGTACTTC. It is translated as CASSQDFGAGGPGKTQYF.

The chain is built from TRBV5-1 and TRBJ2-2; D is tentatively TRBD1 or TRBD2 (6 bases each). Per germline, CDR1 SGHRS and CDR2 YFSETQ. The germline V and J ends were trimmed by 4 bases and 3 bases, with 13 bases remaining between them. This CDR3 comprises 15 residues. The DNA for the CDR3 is TGCGCCAGCAGCCCTAGGGGGGCGGACACCGGGGAGCTGTTTTTT. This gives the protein CASSPRGADTGELFF.

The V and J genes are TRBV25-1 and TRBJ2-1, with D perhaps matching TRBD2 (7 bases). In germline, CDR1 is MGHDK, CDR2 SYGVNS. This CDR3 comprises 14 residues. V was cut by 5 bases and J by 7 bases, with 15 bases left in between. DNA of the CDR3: TGTGCCAGCAGTTCGGGCGGGGGCTGGAATGAGCAGTTCTTC. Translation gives CASSSGGGWNEQFF.

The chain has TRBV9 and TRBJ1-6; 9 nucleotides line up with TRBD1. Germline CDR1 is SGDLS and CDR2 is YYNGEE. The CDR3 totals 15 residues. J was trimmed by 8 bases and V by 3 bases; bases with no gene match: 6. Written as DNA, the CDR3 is TGTGCCAGCAGCGAACAGGGGGCTGAGGATTCACCCCTCCACTTT. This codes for CASSEQGAEDSPLHF.

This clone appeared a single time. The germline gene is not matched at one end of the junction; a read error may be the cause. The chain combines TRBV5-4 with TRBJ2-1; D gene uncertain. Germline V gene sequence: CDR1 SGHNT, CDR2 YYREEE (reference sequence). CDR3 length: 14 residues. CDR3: CASSLSQRYSEQFF. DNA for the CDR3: TGTGCCAGCAGCTTGTCTCAACGGTACAGTGAGCAGTTCTTC. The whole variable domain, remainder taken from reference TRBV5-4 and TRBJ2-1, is ETGVTQSPTHLIKTRGQQVTLRCSSQSGHNTVSWYQQALGQGPQFIFQYYREEENGRGNFPPRFSGLQFPNYSSELNVNALELDDSALYLCASSLSQRYSEQFFGPGTRLTVL.

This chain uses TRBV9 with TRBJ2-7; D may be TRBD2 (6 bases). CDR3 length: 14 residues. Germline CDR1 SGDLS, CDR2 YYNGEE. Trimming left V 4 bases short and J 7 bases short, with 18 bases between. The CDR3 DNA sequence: TGTGCCAGCAGCCCTTCGGGACTTACGGAAGAGCAGTACTTC. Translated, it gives CASSPSGLTEEQYF.

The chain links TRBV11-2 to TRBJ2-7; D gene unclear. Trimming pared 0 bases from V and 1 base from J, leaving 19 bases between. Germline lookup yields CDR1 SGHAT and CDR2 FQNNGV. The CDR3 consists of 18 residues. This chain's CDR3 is CASSLDPAAKMGSYEQYF. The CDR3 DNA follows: TGTGCCAGCAGCTTAGATCCGGCAGCCAAGATGGGTTCCTACGAGCAGTACTTC.

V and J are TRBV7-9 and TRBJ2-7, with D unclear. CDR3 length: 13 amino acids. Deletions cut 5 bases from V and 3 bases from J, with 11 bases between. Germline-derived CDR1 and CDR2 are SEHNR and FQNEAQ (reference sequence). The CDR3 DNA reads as TGTGCCAGCAGCCCGGACGGAGTCTACGAGCAGTACTTC. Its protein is CASSPDGVYEQYF.

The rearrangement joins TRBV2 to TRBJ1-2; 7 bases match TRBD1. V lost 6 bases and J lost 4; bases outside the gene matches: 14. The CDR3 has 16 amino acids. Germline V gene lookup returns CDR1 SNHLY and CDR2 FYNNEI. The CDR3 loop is CASSGFTGASGYGYTF. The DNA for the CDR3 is TGTGCCAGCAGCGGCTTCACAGGGGCGAGTGGCTATGGCTACACCTTC.

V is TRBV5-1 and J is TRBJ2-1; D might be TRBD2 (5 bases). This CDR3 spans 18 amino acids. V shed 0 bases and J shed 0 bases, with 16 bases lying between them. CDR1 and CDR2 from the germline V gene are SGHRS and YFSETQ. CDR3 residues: CASSLAESRGPSYNEQFF. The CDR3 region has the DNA TGCGCCAGCAGCTTGGCCGAAAGCCGGGGTCCCTCCTACAATGAGCAGTTCTTC.

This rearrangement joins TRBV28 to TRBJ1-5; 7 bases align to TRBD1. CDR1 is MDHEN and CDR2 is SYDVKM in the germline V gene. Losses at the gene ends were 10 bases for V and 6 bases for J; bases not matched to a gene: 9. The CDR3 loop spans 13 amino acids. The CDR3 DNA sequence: TGTGCCACCCCAGGGGGGCAAGGTCAGCCCCAGCATTTT. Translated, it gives CATPGGQGQPQHF.

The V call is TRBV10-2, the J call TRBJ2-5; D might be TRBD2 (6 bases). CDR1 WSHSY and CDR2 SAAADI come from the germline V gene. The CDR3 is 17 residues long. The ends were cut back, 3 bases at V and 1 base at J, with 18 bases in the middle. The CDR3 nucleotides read TGCGCCAGCAGTGATTCAGTCCAACTAGCCTTCCAAGAGACCCAGTACTTC. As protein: CASSDSVQLAFQETQYF.

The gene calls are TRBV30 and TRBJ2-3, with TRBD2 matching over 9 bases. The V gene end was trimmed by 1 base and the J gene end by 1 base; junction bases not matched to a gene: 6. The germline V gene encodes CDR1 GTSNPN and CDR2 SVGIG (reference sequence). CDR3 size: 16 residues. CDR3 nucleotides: TGTGCCTGGAGTGGAACGGAGCGGGGGGGCACAGATACGCAGTATTTT. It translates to CAWSGTERGGTDTQYF. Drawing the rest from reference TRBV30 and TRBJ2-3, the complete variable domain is SQTIHQWPATLVQPVGSPLSLECTVEGTSNPNLYWYRQAAGRGLQLLFYSVGIGQISSEVPQNLSASRPQDRQFILSSKKLLLSDSGFYLCAWSGTERGGTDTQYFGPGTRLTVL.

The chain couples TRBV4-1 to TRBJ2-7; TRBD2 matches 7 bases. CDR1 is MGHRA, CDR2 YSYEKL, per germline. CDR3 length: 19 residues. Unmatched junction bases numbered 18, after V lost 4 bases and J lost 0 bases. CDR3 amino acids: CASSPSALAGVTSSYEQYF. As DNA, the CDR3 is TGCGCCAGCAGCCCCTCGGCGCTGGCGGGAGTCACCAGCTCCTACGAGCAGTACTTC.

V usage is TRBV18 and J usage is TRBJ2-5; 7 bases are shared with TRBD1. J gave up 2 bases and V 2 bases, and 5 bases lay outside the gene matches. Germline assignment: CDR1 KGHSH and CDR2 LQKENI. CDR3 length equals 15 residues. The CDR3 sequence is CASSPGTALQETQYF. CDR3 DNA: TGTGCCAGCTCACCAGGGACAGCTCTGCAAGAGACCCAGTACTTC.